The 18 T cell receptor beta chains reported below all come from one sample, sequenced in a study of beta chain features in type 1 diabetes. Broader study findings: Shorter TCRB CDR3s, moderately but significantly so, marked every one of the four CD4+ subsets in Type 1 diabetes patients.

The isolated RNA, all of it, was reverse transcribed, so expressed TCRB transcripts were what got sequenced. Method: immunoSEQ multiplex PCR; TCRdb's copy keeps in-frame clones and lacks some. This table holds some 160,000 clones, 8.5% to 10% found once. The antigens for these receptors are not known. Material for sequencing was central memory CD4+ T cells from blood. The receptors derive from a woman aged 25 to 45 with type 1 diabetes.

This clone was seen only a few times. The J gene is TRBJ2-3, the V gene TRBV21-1; the DNA was not compared with TRBD2, the D call given in the table. TRBV21-1 is termed a pseudogene. The CDR3 spans 13 residues. CDR3 sequence: CASSKGDYNTQYF. CDR3 in DNA: TGTGCCAGCAGCAAAGGTGACTACAATACGCAGTATTTT.

The chain has TRBV19 and TRBJ2-1; 9 bases agree with TRBD1. The CDR3 contains 15 residues. The J segment lost 15 bases and the V segment lost 4 bases, leaving 16 bases of the junction unmatched. Germline CDR1 LNHDA, CDR2 SQIVND (reference sequence). The DNA for the CDR3 is TGTGCCAGTAGTACCACCCGGGGGACCGGGACAGGGATGTTCTTC. The encoded protein is CASSTTRGTGTGMFF.

This clone was detected only a few times. The genes are TRBV7-2 and TRBJ2-1; D gene unclear. The CDR3 is 14 amino acids. V was clipped by 2 bases and J by 6 bases, with 11 bases between them. The germline V gene encodes CDR1 SGHTA and CDR2 FQGNSA. The CDR3 region has the DNA TGTGCCAGCAGCTTACGCAGGTCCGGCAATGAGCAGTTCTTC. Translation: CASSLRRSGNEQFF. Full variable domain (remainder filled in from reference TRBV7-2 and TRBJ2-1): GAGVSQSPSNKVTEKGKDVELRCDPISGHTALYWYRQSLGQGLEFLIYFQGNSAPDKSGLPSDRFSAERTGGSVSTLTIQRTQQEDSAVYLCASSLRRSGNEQFFGPGTRLTVL.

The rearrangement links TRBV7-9 to TRBJ2-3, with 10 positions matching TRBD2. This CDR3 contains 15 residues. With V trimmed by 5 bases and J by 4 bases, 6 bases remained unmatched. Germline lookup yields CDR1 SEHNR and CDR2 FQNEAQ (reference sequence). CDR3 amino acids: CASSRPGLASDTQYF. The CDR3 coding sequence is TGTGCCAGCAGCCGTCCGGGACTAGCGTCAGATACGCAGTATTTT.

In this sample, this clone turned up a few times. The rearrangement links TRBV6-5 to TRBJ2-5, with TRBD1 identical over 8 bases. The CDR3 length is 14 residues. In germline, CDR1 is MNHEY, CDR2 SVGAGI. J gave up 7 bases and V 4 bases, and 8 bases lay outside the gene matches. CDR3 residues: CASSSGQGPGTQYF. In DNA, the CDR3 is TGTGCCAGCAGTTCCGGACAGGGACCAGGGACCCAGTACTTC.

The V and J genes are TRBV28 and TRBJ2-7; 8 positions agree with TRBD2. CDR3 length equals 13 residues. V dropped 2 bases and J dropped 7; count of bases not matched to a gene: 4. Germline V CDR1 and CDR2: MDHEN, SYDVKM. The CDR3 DNA follows: TGTGCCAGCAGTTTAACGGGAGGGTGGGAGCAGTACTTC. Its protein is CASSLTGGWEQYF.

This chain connects TRBV4-1 to TRBJ2-3; 11 bases fit TRBD2. Germline V gene sequence: CDR1 MGHRA, CDR2 YSYEKL. This CDR3 comprises 17 residues. The trim removed 0 bases at V and 0 bases at J, leaving 2 bases unmatched. This CDR3 is CASSQEGLAVSTDTQYF. In DNA, the CDR3 is TGCGCCAGCAGCCAAGAGGGACTAGCGGTTAGCACAGATACGCAGTATTTT.

This clone was seen ten or more times. The chain recombines TRBV28 with TRBJ2-2; 7 nucleotides align to TRBD2. The length of the CDR3 is 17 residues. V gave up 4 bases and J gave up 5 bases; unmatched junction bases: 13. Germline CDR1 and CDR2: MDHEN and SYDVKM. The CDR3 bases are TGTGCCAGCAGTTCAAACCGGGACTATCATTGGACCGGGGAGCTGTTTTTT. It specifies CASSSNRDYHWTGELFF.

The CDR3 spells CASSETIGLFF. The CDR3 nucleotides read TGTGCCAGCAGCGAGACTATAGGGTTGTTCTTC. The J gene is TRBJ2-1, the V gene TRBV9; tentatively, D is TRBD2 (5 bases). CDR1 and CDR2 from the germline V gene are SGDLS and YYNGEE. V was cut by 3 bases and J by 15 bases, with 13 bases left in between. The CDR3 sequence is 11 residues long.

This clone was picked up a small number of times. The chain joins TRBV5-1 to TRBJ2-7, with D perhaps matching TRBD1 (5 bases). The V gene lost 0 bases and the J gene lost 4 bases, with 11 bases spanning the gap. Germline CDR1 SGHRS, CDR2 YFSETQ. CDR3 length equals 14 residues. The CDR3 here is CASSLDDSPYEQYF. The CDR3 DNA is TGCGCCAGCAGCTTGGATGACAGTCCGTACGAGCAGTACTTC.

This clone turned up a few times. The rearrangement uses TRBV30 and TRBJ2-1, with TRBD2 matching 10 bases. Losses at the gene ends were 3 bases for V and 15 bases for J; bases not matched to a gene: 14. Germline V gene lookup returns CDR1 GTSNPN and CDR2 SVGIG (reference sequence). The CDR3 length is 14 residues. This CDR3 is CAWSDTSGRVERFF. DNA of the CDR3: TGTGCCTGGAGCGACACAAGCGGGAGGGTCGAGAGGTTCTTC.

Notes on this clone: Its ends do not fully match the called genes, so a read error is possible. The chain combines TRBV7-3 with TRBJ2-1; no clear D. This CDR3 spans 13 amino acids. The germline V gene has CDR1 SGHTA and CDR2 FQGTGA. In nucleotides, the CDR3 is TGTGCCAGCAGTTTAACAGTGCTAAATGAGCAGTTCTTC. It codes for CASSLTVLNEQFF.

The genes are TRBV18 and TRBJ1-5, with D maybe TRBD1 (5 bases). Germline CDR1 and CDR2: KGHSH and LQKENI. This CDR3 has 16 amino acids. Trimming shortened V by 4 bases and J by 2 bases, and 15 bases separated the two germline ends. The CDR3 here is CASSLKRDSGNQPQHF. CDR3 coding DNA: TGTGCCAGCTCACTAAAAAGAGACAGCGGCAATCAGCCCCAGCATTTT.

This clone occurred a few times. J is TRBJ1-2 and V is TRBV19; TRBD1 matches 7 bases. In germline, CDR1 is LNHDA, CDR2 SQIVND (reference sequence). This CDR3 is built from 16 residues. The V gene end was trimmed by 6 bases and the J gene end by 0 bases; junction bases not matched to a gene: 10. CDR3 nucleotides: TGTGCCAGTAGACGGACAGGAGTTGCAGCTAACTATGGCTACACCTTC. Amino acid sequence: CASRRTGVAANYGYTF.

This clone was seen a few times. This chain joins TRBV14 and TRBJ2-1; the match to TRBD2 covers 8 bases. Losses at the gene ends were 4 bases for V and 1 base for J; bases not matched to a gene: 3. Germline loops: CDR1 SGHDN, CDR2 FVKESK. The CDR3 totals 15 residues. In nucleotides, the CDR3 is TGTGCCAGCAGCCTAGCGGGACTGTCCTACAATGAGCAGTTCTTC. It is translated as CASSLAGLSYNEQFF. Together with reference TRBV14 and TRBJ2-1, the CDR3 gives the full variable domain: EAGVTQFPSHSVIEKGQTVTLRCDPISGHDNLYWYRRVMGKEIKFLLHFVKESKQDESGMPNNRFLAERTGGTYSTLKVQPAELEDSGVYFCASSLAGLSYNEQFFGPGTRLTVL.

V is TRBV5-1 and J is TRBJ1-2; a possible D gene is TRBD1 (6 bases). CDR1 is SGHRS and CDR2 is YFSETQ in the germline V gene. The CDR3 covers 14 residues. Trimming stripped 0 bases from V and 7 bases from J, with 13 bases between. The CDR3 loop reads CASSLARTDSGYTF. In nucleotides, the CDR3 is TGCGCCAGCAGCTTGGCGAGGACAGATAGTGGCTACACCTTC. The full variable domain, with the rest looked up from reference TRBV5-1 and TRBJ1-2, is KAGVTQTPRYLIKTRGQQVTLSCSPISGHRSVSWYQQTPGQGLQFLFEYFSETQRNKGNFPGRFSGRQFSNSRSEMNVSTLELGDSALYLCASSLARTDSGYTFGSGTRLTVV.

The table lists this clone with a few counts. The chain recombines TRBV7-2 with TRBJ2-7; the match to TRBD1 covers 7 bases. The CDR3 extends over 16 amino acids. Germline trimming cut 1 base from V and 1 base from J; bases unmatched to any gene: 7. CDR1 SGHTA and CDR2 FQGNSA come from the germline V gene. The CDR3 loop is CASSLGGTAFSYEQYF. Here the CDR3 DNA reads TGTGCCAGCAGCTTAGGGGGGACAGCATTTTCCTACGAGCAGTACTTC.

The CDR3 here is CATSRDLGDEQYF. The DNA for the CDR3 is TGTGCCACCAGCAGAGATCTCGGGGACGAGCAGTACTTC. The chain employs TRBV15 and TRBJ2-7; TRBD2 might be the D (5 bases). Deletions cut 0 bases from V and 5 bases from J, with 8 bases between. Per germline, CDR1 LNHNV and CDR2 YYDKDF (reference sequence). CDR3 size: 13 residues.